This TCR beta chain was obtained from a study of human T cells and chemical hapten exposure. Study context: 0.01% DPC was applied to the upper back in patch tests, which were read at 6 days. The variation in per-sample TCR yields arose mainly from small differences in pooled library volumes.

TCRdb re-derived calls from the RACE reads in MiXCR, one entry per CDR3 protein. The sample consists of some 110,000 distinct CDR3 sequences, around 10% of them appearing once. Study-wide results and limits: TCRs above 1 in 1000 frequency stayed constant with DPC sensitization. In comparison with controls, expanded TCRs gave rise to a significantly larger number of large CDR3 similarity clusters.

The time point denotes: pre-sensitization, week 0. Treatment in this sample: therapeutic diphenylcyclopropenone sensitization with weekly scalp DPC. The CDR3 spans 15 residues. The V end was cut by 6 bases, the J end by 6 bases, with 19 bases between. Worth noting for this clonotype: The target antigen is unknown.

Sequenced here: whole blood, sampled in connection with sensitization to the hapten diphenylcyclopropenone (DPC). The clonotype comes from a woman between 45 and 60 years old with alopecia areata. Some clones in this sample may be carry-over from other donors' samples. The J gene is TRBJ2-3, the V gene TRBV12-3 or TRBV12-4; D might be TRBD2 (5 bases). This CDR3 is CASRGTGSPWDTQYF. DNA of the CDR3: TGTGCCAGCAGGGGTACGGGGTCCCCTTGGGATACGCAGTATTTT.